These T cell receptor beta chains were read from a single sample in a study of blood T cell repertoires in COVID-19. The repertoire was sequenced with immunoSEQ multiplex PCR; TCRdb's copy has only in-frame clones and lacks some. The sample contains about 120,000 clones, under 90% of which appear only once. Sequencing was performed on peripheral blood. Receptors were obtained from a man in his 60s with acute or convalescent COVID-19. Both conserved end residues are part of each CDR3. Fields, in order: J gene, clone size, V gene, D gene, CDR3 protein, CDR3 DNA. D genes are given only for firm matches. The size field is filled for only some rows; it gives once, few, many or a size class.

>TRBJ2-5|NA|TRBV5-1|TRBD2
CASSSSGRTQETQYF
TGCGCCAGCAGCTCTAGCGGGCGGACCCAAGAGACCCAGTACTTC
>TRBJ1-1|NA|TRBV24-1|NA
CATGSGGETEAFF
TGTGCCACCGGAAGTGGGGGCGAGACTGAAGCTTTCTTT
>TRBJ1-3|once|TRBV11-2|NA
CASSRGQGNTIYF
TGTGCCAGCAGCCGCGGACAGGGAAACACCATATATTTT
>TRBJ2-1|NA|TRBV9|NA
CASSVAGGLQYNEQFF
TGTGCCAGCAGCGTAGCGGGGGGCCTCCAATACAATGAGCAGTTCTTC
>TRBJ2-7|NA|TRBV28|NA
CASSSADIYYEQYF
TGTGCCAGCAGTTCCGCGGACATTTACTACGAGCAGTACTTC
>TRBJ2-1|once|TRBV12-5|TRBD2
CASGFGLAGANEQFF
TGTGCTAGTGGTTTTGGGCTAGCGGGGGCCAATGAGCAGTTCTTC
>TRBJ1-1|NA|TRBV6-5|NA
CASSLDLRGAFF
TGTGCCAGCAGTCTAGACCTTCGGGGGGCTTTCTTT
>TRBJ2-1|NA|TRBV19|NA
CASVDGGMVGEQFF
TGTGCCAGTGTCGACGGCGGGATGGTAGGTGAGCAGTTCTTC
>TRBJ2-1|NA|TRBV5-1|NA
CASSPGTQFNEQFF
TGCGCCAGCAGCCCCGGGACTCAATTCAATGAGCAGTTCTTC
>TRBJ1-6|NA|TRBV7-8|TRBD1
CASSFRTGRDSPLHF
TGTGCCAGCAGCTTCAGGACAGGACGAGATTCACCCCTCCACTTT